This T cell receptor beta chain was recorded in a study of pediatric ulcerative colitis. Broader study findings: Blood-rectal clonal overlap within each person was significantly higher in ulcerative colitis patients than controls. This repertoire reflects total lymphocytes rather than subpopulations like regulatory T cells. Rectal pinch biopsies may have included blood-derived T cells, especially in patients with overt colitis.

The CDR3 loop spans 16 amino acids. One to two pinch biopsies were taken from the rectum during colonoscopy. Here immunoSEQ multiplex PCR was the method, and the copy in TCRdb shows in-frame clones only, minus some. The sample records about 34,000 clones, roughly 82% being singletons. On this clone: The target antigen is unknown.

The sequenced sample was gut tissue. The TCR originated in a boy younger than 18 with severe ulcerative colitis. This rearrangement joins TRBV12-2 to TRBJ1-2; whether TRBD1, the table's D call, matches the DNA was not checked. TRBV12-2 is a listed pseudogene. CDR3 nucleotides: TGTGCAAGTCGCTTGGTCTACAGGCGAACGACCTATGGCTACACCTTC. Its translation: CASRLVYRRTTYGYTF.